The 8 T cell receptor beta chains below come from one sample, sequenced in a study of T cell changes during pregnancy in multiple sclerosis. Only in-frame clones appear in the TCRdb table, and some are missing; sequencing was by immunoSEQ multiplex PCR. The top ten clones hold over 1.5% of a sample with about 39,000 clones, 75% to 95% of them seen once. Sequences were derived from CD4+ T cells from peripheral blood mononuclear cells, sampled after pregnancy. These receptors all come from a female donor in good health, enrolled as a control in a pregnancy study.

The rearrangement joins TRBV5-1 to TRBJ2-3; possibly TRBD1 for D (6 bases). From germline, CDR1 is SGHRS and CDR2 YFSETQ. V shed 3 bases and J shed 4 bases, with 9 bases lying between them. This CDR3 is 13 amino acids long. CDR3 loop: CASSSGVADTQYF. The CDR3 nucleotides read TGCGCCAGCAGCTCAGGGGTAGCAGATACGCAGTATTTT.

The chain couples TRBV9 to TRBJ2-3; a possible D gene is TRBD2 (5 bases). The CDR3 has 14 amino acids. V dropped 10 bases and J dropped 2 bases, with 17 bases sitting between them. Germline-derived CDR1 and CDR2 are SGDLS and YYNGEE. The CDR3 sequence: CASGPGGSTDTQYF. CDR3 DNA sequence: TGTGCCTCAGGACCAGGCGGGTCCACAGATACGCAGTATTTT. Full variable domain (rest looked up from reference TRBV9 and TRBJ2-3): DSGVTQTPKHLITATGQRVTLRCSPRSGDLSVYWYQQSLDQGLQFLIQYYNGEERAKGNILERFSAQQFPDLHSELNLSSLELGDSALYFCASGPGGSTDTQYFGPGTRLTVL.

V usage is TRBV19 and J usage is TRBJ2-5, with 7 bases aligning to TRBD1. This CDR3 has 13 amino acids. Germline V gives CDR1 LNHDA, CDR2 SQIVND (reference sequence). Unmatched junction bases numbered 9, after V lost 7 bases and J lost 7 bases. The CDR3 region is CASKGRGMGTQYF. CDR3 sequence (DNA): TGTGCCAGTAAGGGCAGGGGGATGGGGACCCAGTACTTC.

The chain recombines TRBV1 with TRBJ2-1; the D call TRBD2 from the table was never checked on the DNA. TRBV1 is listed as a pseudogene. This CDR3 has 15 residues. CDR3 sequence (DNA): TGCACCAGCAGTCTGACTAGCGTGACCTACAATGAGCAGTTCTTC. Translating gives CTSSLTSVTYNEQFF.

The chain joins TRBV4-2 to TRBJ2-2, with D tentatively TRBD2 (6 bases). The CDR3 consists of 16 residues. The ends were cut back, 1 base at V and 1 base at J, with 10 bases in the middle. Germline CDR1 LGHNA, CDR2 YNFKEQ. CDR3 loop: CASSQGPAGNTGELFF. CDR3 nucleotides: TGTGCCAGCAGCCAAGGTCCAGCGGGGAACACCGGGGAGCTGTTTTTT.

CDR3 nucleotides: TGTGCCAGCGGGGTTAGGTGGGGGGGCGGTATTGCTGAAGCTTTCTTT. The encoded protein is CASGVRWGGGIAEAFF. This rearrangement joins TRBV28 to TRBJ1-1, with D possibly TRBD1 on 6 matching bases. V lost 8 bases and J 6 bases, leaving 25 bases between the germline ends. The CDR3 has 16 residues. Germline CDR1 and CDR2: MDHEN and SYDVKM.

The rearrangement links TRBV2 to TRBJ2-1; the D gene is possibly TRBD2 (6 bases). The CDR3 contains 16 residues. Germline V CDR1 and CDR2: SNHLY, FYNNEI. V gave up 4 bases and J gave up 4 bases, with 17 bases separating them. For the CDR3, the DNA is TGTGCCAGCAGTGCTCAGACTAGGGCAGTGTACAATGAGCAGTTCTTC. It specifies CASSAQTRAVYNEQFF.

This chain uses TRBV5-1 with TRBJ2-1; tentative D call: TRBD2 (6 bases). Germline lookup yields CDR1 SGHRS and CDR2 YFSETQ. The CDR3 spans 12 residues. Trimming shortened V by 1 base and J by 10 bases, and 9 bases separated the two germline ends. The CDR3 spells CASSLSRGEQFF. CDR3 DNA: TGCGCCAGCAGCTTGTCCCGGGGGGAGCAGTTCTTC.